This section outlines one T cell receptor (beta chain) sequence together with its context. The sample comes from a study of blood T cell repertoires in COVID-19. Whole-study context: COVID-19 samples from acute and convalescent phases originated in the United States, Italy and Spain. Sources were T cells, B-cell-depleted T cells, or PBMCs; the material itself was cDNA or gDNA.

Per the original methods: Using reference gene primer amplification, nucleated cell counts were estimated. TCRdb keeps only in-frame clones here, not all; method: immunoSEQ multiplex PCR. V, J and clone size derive from that table, while D and trimming were established from the DNA sequence. The sample consists of approximately 350,000 clones, about four fifths of them appearing once. Germline lookup yields CDR1 SGHDT and CDR2 YYEEEE. V was clipped by 4 bases and J by 4 bases, with 12 bases between them. This CDR3 has 15 residues. The TCR originated in a man aged 25-40 years with active or convalescent COVID-19. The chain employs TRBV5-6 and TRBJ2-6, with a weak D call TRBD2 (6 bases). What was sequenced was peripheral blood. In nucleotides, the CDR3 is TGTGCCAGCAGCGGACGGGGGTTCGGGGCCAACGTCCTGACTTTC. Translating gives CASSGRGFGANVLTF.